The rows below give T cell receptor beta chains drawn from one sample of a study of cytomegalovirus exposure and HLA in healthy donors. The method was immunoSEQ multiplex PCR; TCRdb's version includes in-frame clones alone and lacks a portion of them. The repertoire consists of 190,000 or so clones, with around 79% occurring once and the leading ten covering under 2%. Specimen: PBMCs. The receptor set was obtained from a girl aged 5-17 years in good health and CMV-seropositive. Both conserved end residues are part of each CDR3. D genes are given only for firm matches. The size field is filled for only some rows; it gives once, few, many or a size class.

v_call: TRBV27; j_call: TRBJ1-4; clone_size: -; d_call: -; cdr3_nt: TGTGCCAGCAGGGATGGCGGGCACTCTAATGAAAAACTGTTTTTT; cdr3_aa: CASRDGGHSNEKLFF
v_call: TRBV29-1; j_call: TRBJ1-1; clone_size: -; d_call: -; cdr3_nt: TGCAGCGTTGGCGGTAAGGCTGAAGCTTTCTTT; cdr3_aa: CSVGGKAEAFF
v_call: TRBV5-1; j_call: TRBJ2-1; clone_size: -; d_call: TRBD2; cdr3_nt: TGCGCCAGCAGCCCTGGACTAGCGGGGGGTAAATACAATGAGCAGTTCTTC; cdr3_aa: CASSPGLAGGKYNEQFF
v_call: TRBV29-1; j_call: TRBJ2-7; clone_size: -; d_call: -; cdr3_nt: TGCAGCGTTGGGGGTCGCCGGGGTCGGGGTCCTTACGAGCAGTACTTC; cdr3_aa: CSVGGRRGRGPYEQYF
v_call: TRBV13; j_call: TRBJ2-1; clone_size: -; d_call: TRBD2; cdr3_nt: TGTGCCAGCAGCCCCCTCCTGGCGGGGGGGCCCAATGAGCAGTTCTTC; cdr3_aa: CASSPLLAGGPNEQFF
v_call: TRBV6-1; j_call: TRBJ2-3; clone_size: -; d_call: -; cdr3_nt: TGTGCCAGCAGTGCGGGACTCCTCACAGATACGCAGTATTTT; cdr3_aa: CASSAGLLTDTQYF
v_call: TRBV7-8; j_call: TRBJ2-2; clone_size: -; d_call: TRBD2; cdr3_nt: TGTGCCAGCAGCTCACTTCCCGGGACTAGCAGCACCGGGGAGCTGTTTTTT; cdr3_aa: CASSSLPGTSSTGELFF
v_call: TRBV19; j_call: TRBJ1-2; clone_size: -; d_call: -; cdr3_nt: TGTGCCAGTTCGGGGGAGGGGCCGGGTGGCTACACCTTC; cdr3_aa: CASSGEGPGGYTF
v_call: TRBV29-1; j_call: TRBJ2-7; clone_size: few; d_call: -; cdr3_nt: TGCAGCGTTGTAGGGGGGGCTGCGGGGGAGCAGTACTTC; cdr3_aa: CSVVGGAAGEQYF
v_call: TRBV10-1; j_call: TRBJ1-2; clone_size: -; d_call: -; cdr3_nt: TGCGCCAGCAGTGGGGCAGGGAACTATGGCTACACCTTC; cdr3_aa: CASSGAGNYGYTF
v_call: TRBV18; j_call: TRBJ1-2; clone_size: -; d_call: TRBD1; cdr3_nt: TGTGCCAGCTCACCTTTCCCGGGACAGGGCGTTGGCTATGGCTACACCTTC; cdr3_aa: CASSPFPGQGVGYGYTF
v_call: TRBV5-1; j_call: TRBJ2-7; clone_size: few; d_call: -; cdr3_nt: TGCGCCAGCAGCTTGGACGGAGAGTCAGCTCCCTACGAGCAGTACTTC; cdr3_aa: CASSLDGESAPYEQYF
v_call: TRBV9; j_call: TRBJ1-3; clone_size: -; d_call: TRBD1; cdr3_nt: TGTGCCAGCAGCGTAGAAGGGGGCGCCGCTCTCTCTGGAAACACCATATATTTT; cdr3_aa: CASSVEGGAALSGNTIYF
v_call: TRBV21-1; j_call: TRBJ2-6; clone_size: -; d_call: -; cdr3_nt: TGTGCCAGCAGATTGGGACAGATCTCTGGGGCCAACGTCCTGACTTTC; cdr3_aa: CASRLGQISGANVLTF
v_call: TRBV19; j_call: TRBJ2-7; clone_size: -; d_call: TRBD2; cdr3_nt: TGTGCCAGTAGTCTGGCTAGCGGGGGATACGAGCAGTACTTC; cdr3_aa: CASSLASGGYEQYF
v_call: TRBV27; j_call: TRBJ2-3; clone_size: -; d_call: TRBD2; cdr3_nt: TGTGCCAGCAGTCCTAGGTATATAGCGGGGAAGGACGATAGCACAGATACGCAGTATTTT; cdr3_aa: CASSPRYIAGKDDSTDTQYF
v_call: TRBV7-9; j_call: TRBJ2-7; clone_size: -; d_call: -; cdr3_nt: TGTGCCAGCAGCTTAAGCGCGGTGGAGCAGTACTTC; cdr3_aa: CASSLSAVEQYF
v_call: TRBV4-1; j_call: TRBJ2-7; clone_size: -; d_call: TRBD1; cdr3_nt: TGCGCCAGCAGCCCACTGGACAGGGCTGGCGAGCAGTACTTC; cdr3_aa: CASSPLDRAGEQYF
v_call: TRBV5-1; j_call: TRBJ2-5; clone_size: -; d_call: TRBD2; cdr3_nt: TGCGCCAGCAGCCTTCTGACTAGCGGACAAGAGACCCAGTACTTC; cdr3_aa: CASSLLTSGQETQYF
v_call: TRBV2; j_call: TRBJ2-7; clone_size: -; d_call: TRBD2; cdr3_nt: TGTGCCAGCAGGGGGGGACTAGCGGGATCCTACGAGCAGTACTTC; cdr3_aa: CASRGGLAGSYEQYF
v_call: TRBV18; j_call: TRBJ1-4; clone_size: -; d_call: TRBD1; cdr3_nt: TGTGCCAGCTCACCTCAGACAGGGTATAATGAAAAACTGTTTTTT; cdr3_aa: CASSPQTGYNEKLFF
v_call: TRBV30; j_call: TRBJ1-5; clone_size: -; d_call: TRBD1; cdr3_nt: TGTGCCTGGTGTCGGGACAGGGGCGACTTGAGGCAGCCCCAGCATTTT; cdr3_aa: CAWCRDRGDLRQPQHF
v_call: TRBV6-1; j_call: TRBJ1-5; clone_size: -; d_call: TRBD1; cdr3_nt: TGTGCCAGCAGTGGGACAGGTTTTCTGGGCAATCAGCCCCAGCATTTT; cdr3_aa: CASSGTGFLGNQPQHF
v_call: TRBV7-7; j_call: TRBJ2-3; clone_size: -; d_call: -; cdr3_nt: TGTGCCAGCAGCTTTACAGACACAGATACGCAGTATTTT; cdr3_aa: CASSFTDTDTQYF
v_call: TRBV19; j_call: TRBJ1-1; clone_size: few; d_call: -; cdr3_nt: TGTGCCAGTAGTATTGGAGTGTTGAACACTGAAGCTTTCTTT; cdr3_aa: CASSIGVLNTEAFF
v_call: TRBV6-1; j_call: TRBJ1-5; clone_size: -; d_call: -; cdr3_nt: TGTGCCAGCAGTTGGGGCGACCGGAGCTTCCAGCCCCAGCATTTT; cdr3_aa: CASSWGDRSFQPQHF
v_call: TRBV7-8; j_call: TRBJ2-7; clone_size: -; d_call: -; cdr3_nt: TGTGCCAGCAGCTTAGTTATAGGGAGCGCGCGTCCCTACGAGCAGTACTTC; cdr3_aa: CASSLVIGSARPYEQYF
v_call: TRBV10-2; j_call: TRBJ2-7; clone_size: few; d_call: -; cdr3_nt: TGCGCCAGCAGTGAGGCGACAGGAGACGAGCAGTACTTC; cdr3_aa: CASSEATGDEQYF
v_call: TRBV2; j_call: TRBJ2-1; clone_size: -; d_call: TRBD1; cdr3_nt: TGTGCCAGCCGAAGACAGGGTGGCTCCGGCAATGAGCAGTTCTTC; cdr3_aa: CASRRQGGSGNEQFF
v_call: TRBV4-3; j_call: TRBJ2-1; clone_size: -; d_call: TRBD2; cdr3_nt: TGCGCCAGCAGCCAAGATCGCGGACTAGTGAATGAGCAGTTCTTC; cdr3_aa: CASSQDRGLVNEQFF
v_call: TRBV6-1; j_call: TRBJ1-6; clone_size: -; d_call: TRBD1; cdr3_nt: TGTGCCAGCAGTGACCTGGACAGGGGGGACTCACCCCTCCACTTT; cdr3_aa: CASSDLDRGDSPLHF
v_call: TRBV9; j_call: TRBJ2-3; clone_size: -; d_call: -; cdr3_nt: TGTGCCAGCAGCATCGACAGGGAGGCAGATACGCAGTATTTT; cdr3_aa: CASSIDREADTQYF
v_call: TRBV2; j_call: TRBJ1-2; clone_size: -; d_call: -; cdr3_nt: TGTGCCAGCAGTGATGTGACCTCAATGAGAGGTGGCTACACCTTC; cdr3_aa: CASSDVTSMRGGYTF
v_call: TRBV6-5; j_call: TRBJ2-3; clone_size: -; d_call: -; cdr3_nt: TGTGCCAGCAATACCCGTACAGTCACAGATACGCAGTATTTT; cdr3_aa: CASNTRTVTDTQYF
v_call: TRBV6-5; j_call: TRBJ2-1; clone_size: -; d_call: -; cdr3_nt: TGTGCCAGCAGTAGCGGTGGGGGCACATTGTTCTTC; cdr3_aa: CASSSGGGTLFF
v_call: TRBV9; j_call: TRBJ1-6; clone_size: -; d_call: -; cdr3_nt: TGTGCCAGCAGCGTAGGTATGAACTCGGGTTCACCCCTCCACTTT; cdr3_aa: CASSVGMNSGSPLHF
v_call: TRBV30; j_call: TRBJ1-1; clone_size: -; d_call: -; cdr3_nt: TGTGCCTGGAGTGTCCGGGTTGAAGCTTTCTTT; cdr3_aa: CAWSVRVEAFF
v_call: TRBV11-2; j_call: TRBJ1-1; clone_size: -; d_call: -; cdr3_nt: TGTGCCAGCAGCTTTGGGGGGGTGAACACTGAAGCTTTCTTT; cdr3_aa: CASSFGGVNTEAFF
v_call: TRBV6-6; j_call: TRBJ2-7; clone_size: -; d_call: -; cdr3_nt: TGTGCCAGCAGTCAGGGTGATCGGACCTACGAGCAGTACTTC; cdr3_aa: CASSQGDRTYEQYF
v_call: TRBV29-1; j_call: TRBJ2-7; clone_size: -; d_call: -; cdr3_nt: TGCAGCGTCCAACCCCGGGACAACCCCTACGAGCAGTACTTC; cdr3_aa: CSVQPRDNPYEQYF
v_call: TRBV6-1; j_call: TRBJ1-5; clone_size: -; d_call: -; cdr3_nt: TGTGCCAGCAGTGAGCAGGGGAATCAGCCCCAGCATTTT; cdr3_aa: CASSEQGNQPQHF
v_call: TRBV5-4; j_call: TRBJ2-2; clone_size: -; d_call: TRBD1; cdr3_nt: TGTGCCAGCAGCTGGACCGGACAGGGTGGAGCCGGGGAGCTGTTTTTT; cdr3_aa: CASSWTGQGGAGELFF
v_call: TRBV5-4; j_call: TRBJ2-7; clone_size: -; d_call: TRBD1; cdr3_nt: TGTGCCAGCAGCCTTGACGGGACAGGGTACCACGAGCAGTACTTC; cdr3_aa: CASSLDGTGYHEQYF
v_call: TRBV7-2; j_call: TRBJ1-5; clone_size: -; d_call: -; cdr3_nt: TGTGCCAGCAGCCCCGGTGAGACAAGCAATCAGCCCCAGCATTTT; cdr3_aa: CASSPGETSNQPQHF
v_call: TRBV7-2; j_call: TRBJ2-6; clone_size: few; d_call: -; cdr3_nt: TGTGCCAGCAGCTCCCGGTACGACTCTGGGGCCAACGTCCTGACTTTC; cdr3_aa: CASSSRYDSGANVLTF
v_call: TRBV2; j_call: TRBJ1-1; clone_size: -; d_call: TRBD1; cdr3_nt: TGTGCCAGCAGATCAGGGGGGCGGGCTTTCTTT; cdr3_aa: CASRSGGRAFF
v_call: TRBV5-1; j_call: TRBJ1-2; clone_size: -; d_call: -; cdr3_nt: TGCGCCAGCAGCTTGGGGGGGGAGTTCTACTATGGCTACACCTTC; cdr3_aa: CASSLGGEFYYGYTF
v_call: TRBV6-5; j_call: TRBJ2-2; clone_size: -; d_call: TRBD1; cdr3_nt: TGTGCCAGCAGTCCCGGGACAGACAACGGGGAGCTGTTTTTT; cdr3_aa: CASSPGTDNGELFF
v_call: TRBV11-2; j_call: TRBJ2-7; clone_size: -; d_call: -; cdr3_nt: TGTGCCAGCAGCCAATTTAGACAGCGAGACTACGAGCAGTACTTC; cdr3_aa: CASSQFRQRDYEQYF
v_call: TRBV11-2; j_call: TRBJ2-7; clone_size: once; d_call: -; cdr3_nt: TGTGCCAGCAGCTTATACAGGCTTCGCGAGCAGTACTTC; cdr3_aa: CASSLYRLREQYF
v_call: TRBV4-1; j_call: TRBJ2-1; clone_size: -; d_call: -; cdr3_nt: TGCGCCAGCAGCCGAGGGCCTTACAATGAGCAGTTCTTC; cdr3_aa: CASSRGPYNEQFF
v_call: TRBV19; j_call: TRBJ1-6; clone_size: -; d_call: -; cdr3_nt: TGTGCCAGTAGTATAGGAGGTTCAGGGCTATATTCACCCCTCCACTTT; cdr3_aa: CASSIGGSGLYSPLHF
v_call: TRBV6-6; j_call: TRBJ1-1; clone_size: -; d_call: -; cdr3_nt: TGTGCCAGCAGTCAAACATTGAACACTGAAGCTTTCTTT; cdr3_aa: CASSQTLNTEAFF